This T cell receptor beta chain was identified in a study of T cell changes during pregnancy in multiple sclerosis. Sequenced by immunoSEQ multiplex PCR; TCRdb stores in-frame clones only, minus some. The repertoire holds about 110,000 clones, with 85% to 95% as singletons. With 3 bases removed from V and 0 bases from J, the gap between germline ends came to 3 bases. Germline CDR1 reads LGHNA; CDR2 reads YNFKEQ. The CDR3 covers 13 residues. The V gene is TRBV4-2, the J gene TRBJ1-3; no clear D gene. The sample here was peripheral blood, taken in the third trimester of pregnancy. This sequence was found in a female donor in good health, enrolled as a control in a pregnancy study. The CDR3, as DNA: TGTGCCAGCAGCCAGAGCTCTGGAAACACCATATATTTT. Encoded protein: CASSQSSGNTIYF.